What follows describes a single T cell receptor (beta chain). Antigen unknown. The data derive from a study of T-cell memory formation after mild COVID-19. Study-level findings and limits: Pre-infection memory harbored some responding clones, suggesting cross-reactive memory joined. Of the contracting clones, CD4+ ones lay mainly in CM and EM, and CD8+ ones in EMRA.

V dropped 1 base and J dropped 0 bases, with 15 bases sitting between them. This CDR3 comprises 17 residues. The germline V gene has CDR1 SEHNR and CDR2 FQNEAQ (reference sequence). TCRdb itself ran the 5' RACE reads through MiXCR, one entry per CDR3 protein. The table shows 250,000 to 300,000 distinct CDR3 sequences, with 8% to 10% occurring only once. Sequencing was done on a sample of PBMCs or a T cell subset sorted from them (not recorded which). The genes are TRBV7-9 and TRBJ1-1, with D tentatively TRBD1 (5 bases). The source is a man aged 18 to 29 who had mild COVID-19 (a few samples of this study predate the infection). Cell type and time point are not known. The CDR3 DNA sequence: TGTGCCAGCAGCTTAGGGGGCCCCTTAGACTTGAACACTGAAGCTTTCTTT. This codes for CASSLGGPLDLNTEAFF.